This entry concerns a single TCR beta chain. How the authors handled the data: For nucleated cells, counts were estimated from reference gene primer amplification. The assay was immunoSEQ multiplex PCR, and TCRdb's table has in-frame clones only and misses some. The V and J calls and clone size were taken over from that table, and D and trimming were inferred from the DNA. The sample shows around 110,000 clones, around nine tenths of them seen only once. This sample is part of a study of blood T cell repertoires in COVID-19. Study context: Italy, Spain and the United States were the sources of the convalescent and acute COVID-19 samples. PBMCs, B-cell-depleted T cells, or T cells were the source of the cDNA or gDNA that made up the material.

Germline V gene lookup returns CDR1 WNHNN and CDR2 SYGVQD (reference sequence). Trimming took 2 bases from V and 1 from J, leaving 10 bases between them. This CDR3 has 15 amino acids. The receptor was isolated from a man aged 35-49 years with acute or convalescent COVID-19. Sequencing was performed on peripheral blood. V is TRBV10-1 and J is TRBJ2-3, with D unresolved. In nucleotides, the CDR3 is TGCGCCAGCAGTGAGAGCTCCTTCCGCACAGATACGCAGTATTTT. It translates to CASSESSFRTDTQYF.